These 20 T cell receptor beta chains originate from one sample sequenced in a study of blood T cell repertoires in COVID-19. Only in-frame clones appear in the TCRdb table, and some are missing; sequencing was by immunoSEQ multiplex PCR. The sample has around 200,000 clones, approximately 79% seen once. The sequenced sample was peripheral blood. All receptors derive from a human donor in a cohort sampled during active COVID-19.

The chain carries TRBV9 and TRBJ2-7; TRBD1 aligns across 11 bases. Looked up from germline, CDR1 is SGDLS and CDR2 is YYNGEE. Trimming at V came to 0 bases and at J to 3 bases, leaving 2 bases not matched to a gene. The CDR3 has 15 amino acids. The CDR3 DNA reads TGTGCCAGCAGCGTAGGAGGGACAGGGGGCTACGAGCAGTACTTC. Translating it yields CASSVGGTGGYEQYF.

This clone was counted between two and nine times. The chain's CDR3 is CATSDPTGFQPQHF. The CDR3 nucleotides read TGTGCCACCAGTGACCCGACAGGGTTTCAGCCCCAGCATTTT. The chain recombines TRBV24-1 with TRBJ1-5; TRBD1 matches 7 bases. This CDR3 is built from 14 residues. J was trimmed by 6 bases and V by 4 bases; bases with no gene match: 5. Germline V gene data show CDR1 as KGHDR and CDR2 as SFDVKD.

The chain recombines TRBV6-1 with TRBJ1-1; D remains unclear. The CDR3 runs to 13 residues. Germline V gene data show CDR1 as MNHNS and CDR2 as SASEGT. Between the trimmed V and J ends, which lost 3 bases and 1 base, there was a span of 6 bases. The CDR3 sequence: CASSERQNTEAFF. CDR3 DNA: TGTGCCAGCAGTGAGAGGCAGAACACTGAAGCTTTCTTT.

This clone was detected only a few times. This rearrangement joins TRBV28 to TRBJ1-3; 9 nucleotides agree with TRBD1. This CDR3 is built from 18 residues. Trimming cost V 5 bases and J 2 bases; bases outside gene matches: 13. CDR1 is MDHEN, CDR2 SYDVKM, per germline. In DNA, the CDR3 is TGTGCCAGCAGTGCTGGGACAGGGAGGGTAGTAACTGGAAACACCATATATTTT. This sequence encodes CASSAGTGRVVTGNTIYF.

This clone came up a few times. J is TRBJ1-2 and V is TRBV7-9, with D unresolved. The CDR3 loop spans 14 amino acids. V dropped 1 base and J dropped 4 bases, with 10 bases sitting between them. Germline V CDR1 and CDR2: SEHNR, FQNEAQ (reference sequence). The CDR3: CASSLEYMVYGYTF. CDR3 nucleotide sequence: TGTGCCAGCAGCTTAGAATACATGGTCTATGGCTACACCTTC. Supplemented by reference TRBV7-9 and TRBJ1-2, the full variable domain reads DTGVSQNPRHKITKRGQNVTFRCDPISEHNRLYWYRQTLGQGPEFLTYFQNEAQLEKSRLLSDRFSAERPKGSFSTLEIQRTEQGDSAMYLCASSLEYMVYGYTFGSGTRLTVV.

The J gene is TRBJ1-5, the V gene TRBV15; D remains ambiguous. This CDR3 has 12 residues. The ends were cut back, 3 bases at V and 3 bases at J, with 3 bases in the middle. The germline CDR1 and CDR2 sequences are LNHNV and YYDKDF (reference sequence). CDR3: CATSSYNQPQHF. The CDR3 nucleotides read TGTGCCACCAGCAGCTACAATCAGCCCCAGCATTTT.

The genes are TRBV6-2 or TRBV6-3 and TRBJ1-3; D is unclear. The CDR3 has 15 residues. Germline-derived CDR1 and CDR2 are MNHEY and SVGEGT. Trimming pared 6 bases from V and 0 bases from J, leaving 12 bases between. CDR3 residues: CASSPRVNSGNTIYF. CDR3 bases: TGTGCCAGCAGCCCTCGAGTCAACTCTGGAAACACCATATATTTT.

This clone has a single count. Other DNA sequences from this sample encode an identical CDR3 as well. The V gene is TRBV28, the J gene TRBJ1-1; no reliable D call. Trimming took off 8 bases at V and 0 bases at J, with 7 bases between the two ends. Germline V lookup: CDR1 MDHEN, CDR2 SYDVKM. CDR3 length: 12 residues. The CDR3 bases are TGTGCCAGCCGCGTTTTGAACACTGAAGCTTTCTTT. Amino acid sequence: CASRVLNTEAFF. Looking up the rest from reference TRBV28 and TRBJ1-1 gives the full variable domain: DVKVTQSSRYLVKRTGEKVFLECVQDMDHENMFWYRQDPGLGLRLIYFSYDVKMKEKGDIPEGYSVSREKKERFSLILESASTNQTSMYLCASRVLNTEAFFGQGTRLTVV.

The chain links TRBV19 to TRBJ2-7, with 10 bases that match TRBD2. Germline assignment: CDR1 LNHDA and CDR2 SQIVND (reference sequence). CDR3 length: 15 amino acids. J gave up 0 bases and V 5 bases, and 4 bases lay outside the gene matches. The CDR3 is CASSWTSGNSYEQYF. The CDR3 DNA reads TGTGCCAGTAGTTGGACTAGCGGAAACTCCTACGAGCAGTACTTC.

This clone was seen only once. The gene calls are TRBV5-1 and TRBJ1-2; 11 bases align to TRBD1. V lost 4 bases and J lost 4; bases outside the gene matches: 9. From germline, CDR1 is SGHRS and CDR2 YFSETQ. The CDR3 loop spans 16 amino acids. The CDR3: CASSPEPGTGGYGYTF. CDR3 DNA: TGCGCCAGCAGCCCGGAACCCGGGACAGGGGGCTATGGCTACACCTTC.

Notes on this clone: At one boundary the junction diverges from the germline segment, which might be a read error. This CDR3 is CASTQRVGQGCFYEKLFF. DNA of the CDR3: TGTGCCAGCACCCAAAGGGTGGGACAGGGGTGTTTCTATGAAAAACTGTTTTTT. V usage is TRBV14 and J usage is TRBJ1-4; TRBD1 matches 10 bases. Germline values: CDR1 SGHDN, CDR2 FVKESK. The CDR3 contains 18 residues.

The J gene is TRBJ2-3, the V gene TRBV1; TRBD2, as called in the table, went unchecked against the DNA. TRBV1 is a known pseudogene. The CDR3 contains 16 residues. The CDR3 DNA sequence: TGCACCAGCAGCTTACCTAGCGGGAGGGTCACAGATACGCAGTATTTT. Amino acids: CTSSLPSGRVTDTQYF.

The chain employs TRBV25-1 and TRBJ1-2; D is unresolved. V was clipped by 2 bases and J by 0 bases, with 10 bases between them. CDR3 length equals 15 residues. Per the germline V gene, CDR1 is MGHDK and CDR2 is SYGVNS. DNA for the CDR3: TGTGCCAGCAGTGAAAGCCAGCTAGCTAACTATGGCTACACCTTC. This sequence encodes CASSESQLANYGYTF.

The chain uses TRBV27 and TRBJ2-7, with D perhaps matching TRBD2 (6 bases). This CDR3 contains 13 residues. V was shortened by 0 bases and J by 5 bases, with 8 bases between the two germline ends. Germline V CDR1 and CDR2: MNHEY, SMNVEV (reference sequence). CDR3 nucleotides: TGTGCCAGCAGTTTATCGCGGGGAAACGAGCAGTACTTC. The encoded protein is CASSLSRGNEQYF.

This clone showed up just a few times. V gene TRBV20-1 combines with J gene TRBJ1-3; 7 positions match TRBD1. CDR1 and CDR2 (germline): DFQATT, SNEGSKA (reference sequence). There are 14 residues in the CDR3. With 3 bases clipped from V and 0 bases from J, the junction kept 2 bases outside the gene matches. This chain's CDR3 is CSASNRGSGNTIYF. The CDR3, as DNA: TGCAGTGCTAGTAACAGGGGCTCTGGAAACACCATATATTTT.

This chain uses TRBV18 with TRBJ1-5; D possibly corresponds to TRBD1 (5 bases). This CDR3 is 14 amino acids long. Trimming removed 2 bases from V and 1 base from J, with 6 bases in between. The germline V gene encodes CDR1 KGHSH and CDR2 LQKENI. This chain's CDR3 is CASSPGASNQPQHF. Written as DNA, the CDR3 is TGTGCCAGCTCACCAGGGGCAAGCAATCAGCCCCAGCATTTT.

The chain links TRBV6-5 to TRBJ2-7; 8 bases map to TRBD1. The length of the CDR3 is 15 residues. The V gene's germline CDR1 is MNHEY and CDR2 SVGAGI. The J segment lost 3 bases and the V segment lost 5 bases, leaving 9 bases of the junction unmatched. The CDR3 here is CASSIGQGRRYEQYF. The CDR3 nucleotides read TGTGCCAGCAGTATCGGACAGGGCAGACGCTACGAGCAGTACTTC.

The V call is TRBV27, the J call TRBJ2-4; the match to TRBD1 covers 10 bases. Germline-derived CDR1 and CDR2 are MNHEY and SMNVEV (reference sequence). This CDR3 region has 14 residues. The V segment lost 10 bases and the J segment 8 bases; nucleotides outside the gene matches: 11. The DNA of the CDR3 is TGTGCCACCAGAGACAGGGGGCGATCGGACATTCAGTACTTC. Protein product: CATRDRGRSDIQYF.

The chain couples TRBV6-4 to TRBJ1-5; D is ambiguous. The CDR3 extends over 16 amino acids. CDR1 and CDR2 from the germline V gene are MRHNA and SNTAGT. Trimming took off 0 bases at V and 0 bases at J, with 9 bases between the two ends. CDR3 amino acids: CASSDSARDSNQPQHF. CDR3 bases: TGTGCCAGCAGTGACTCCGCGAGAGATAGCAATCAGCCCCAGCATTTT.

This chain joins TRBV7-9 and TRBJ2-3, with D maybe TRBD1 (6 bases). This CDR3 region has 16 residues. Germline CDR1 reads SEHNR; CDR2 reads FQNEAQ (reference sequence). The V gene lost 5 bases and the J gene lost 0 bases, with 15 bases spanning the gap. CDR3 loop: CASSPLLDSSTDTQYF. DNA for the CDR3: TGTGCCAGCAGCCCCCTACTGGACAGTAGCACAGATACGCAGTATTTT.